One TCR beta chain is described in this entry. Produced via immunoSEQ multiplex PCR; TCRdb's table is partial and in-frame only. Of 130,000 or so clones listed, around 86% were seen once; the top ten hold more than 6.5%. V was clipped by 0 bases and J by 0 bases, with 3 bases between them. Germline V gives CDR1 SGHRS, CDR2 YFSETQ. The CDR3 has 14 residues. The sample comes from a study of control samples from healthy donors and cancer patients. The TCR comes from a man aged 35 to 55 in good health. Sequencing was done on a sample of blood. This rearrangement joins TRBV5-1 to TRBJ1-4; D unresolved. The CDR3 region has the DNA TGCGCCAGCAGCTTGGGGGCAACTAATGAAAAACTGTTTTTT. This encodes CASSLGATNEKLFF.